Presented here are 23 T cell receptor beta chains from one specimen sequenced in a study of technical replicates of blood from a few donors. Generated by immunoSEQ multiplex PCR, the TCRdb table keeps only in-frame clones and is missing some. The table includes 76,000 or so clones, 91% detected once. Sequencing was done on a sample of T cells isolated from PBMCs. The receptors derive from a human donor in good health.

The genes are TRBV7-9 and TRBJ2-1; possible D gene TRBD2, 5 bases. The V and J ends lost 0 bases and 4 bases respectively, with 10 bases between them. The CDR3 contains 15 residues. Per germline, CDR1 SEHNR and CDR2 FQNEAQ (reference sequence). In DNA form, the CDR3 reads TGTGCCAGCAGCTTAGCTCCTAGCCTTTACAATGAGCAGTTCTTC. Protein product: CASSLAPSLYNEQFF.

The chain links TRBV11-2 to TRBJ2-1; 7 positions agree with TRBD2. CDR3 length: 14 amino acids. Germline CDR1 and CDR2: SGHAT and FQNNGV. J lost 12 bases, V lost 2 bases, and 10 bases had no gene match. Here the CDR3 reads CASSLSLTSARQFF. In DNA form, the CDR3 reads TGTGCCAGCAGCTTATCCCTAACTAGCGCTAGGCAGTTCTTC.

This clone was found once. This sequence joins TRBV6-1 and TRBJ2-5; TRBD2 agrees at 7 bases. Germline assignment: CDR1 MNHNS and CDR2 SASEGT. The CDR3 sequence is 13 residues long. J lost 5 bases, V lost 2 bases, and 2 bases had no gene match. Written as DNA, the CDR3 is TGTGCCAGCAGTGAATGGCGGGAGGAGACCCAGTACTTC. It specifies CASSEWREETQYF.

The chain carries TRBV7-9 and TRBJ2-7; no reliable D call. Trimming took off 3 bases at V and 5 bases at J, with 11 bases between the two ends. The germline gives CDR1 SEHNR, CDR2 FQNEAQ (reference sequence). CDR3 length: 13 amino acids. The CDR3, as DNA: TGTGCCAGCAGCTTCTCTAGGATCGACGAGCAGTACTTC. This gives the protein CASSFSRIDEQYF.

The chain recombines TRBV6-5 with TRBJ2-3; D unclear. CDR1 is MNHEY, CDR2 SVGAGI, per germline. This CDR3 has 15 residues. V gave up 6 bases and J gave up 2 bases, with 15 bases separating them. The CDR3 loop reads CASSSRRRYTDTQYF. CDR3 nucleotide sequence: TGTGCCAGCAGCTCCAGAAGGAGATACACAGATACGCAGTATTTT.

This chain links TRBV5-1 with TRBJ1-6, with D perhaps matching TRBD1 (6 bases). The length of the CDR3 is 15 residues. CDR1 is SGHRS, CDR2 YFSETQ, per germline. Trimming shortened V by 4 bases and J by 7 bases, and 15 bases separated the two germline ends. CDR3 in amino acids: CASSLLGQKNSPLHF. The DNA for the CDR3 is TGCGCCAGCAGCCTGCTGGGACAAAAAAATTCACCCCTCCACTTT. Full variable domain (missing parts from reference TRBV5-1 and TRBJ1-6): KAGVTQTPRYLIKTRGQQVTLSCSPISGHRSVSWYQQTPGQGLQFLFEYFSETQRNKGNFPGRFSGRQFSNSRSEMNVSTLELGDSALYLCASSLLGQKNSPLHFGNGTRLTVT.

The gene calls are TRBV28 and TRBJ2-7; D remains unclear. Germline V gene lookup returns CDR1 MDHEN and CDR2 SYDVKM. The CDR3 is 12 residues long. The V end was cut by 5 bases, the J end by 2 bases, with 7 bases between. CDR3 sequence: CASSHSTYEQYF. The CDR3 bases are TGTGCCAGCAGTCACAGCACCTACGAGCAGTACTTC.

The chain has TRBV2 and TRBJ2-1; the match to TRBD2 covers 10 bases. Germline lookup yields CDR1 SNHLY and CDR2 FYNNEI. This CDR3 region has 15 residues. After removal of 6 bases from V and 4 bases from J, the junction contained 6 bases not matched to a gene. CDR3 DNA: TGTGCCAGCAGCGACCTAGCGGGAGCTTACAATGAGCAGTTCTTC. Protein: CASSDLAGAYNEQFF.

The genes are TRBV6-6 and TRBJ2-1; 10 nucleotides match TRBD2. V lost 10 bases and J lost 4; bases outside the gene matches: 4. This CDR3 has 13 residues. Looked up from germline, CDR1 is MNHNY and CDR2 is SVGAGI (reference sequence). The CDR3 DNA sequence: TGTGCCACCTCGGGACTAGCGTACAATGAGCAGTTCTTC. Amino acids: CATSGLAYNEQFF.

The rearrangement uses TRBV7-6 and TRBJ2-1; TRBD2 matches at 13 bases. CDR1 SGHVS and CDR2 FNYEAQ come from the germline V gene. The junction had 13 bases not matched to a gene; V was cut back by 5 bases and J by 6 bases. The CDR3 has 18 amino acids. The CDR3 spells CASSLKGLAGAFGNEQFF. The CDR3 coding sequence is TGTGCCAGCAGCCTAAAAGGACTAGCGGGAGCCTTTGGCAATGAGCAGTTCTTC.

This chain links TRBV21-1 with TRBJ1-6. TRBV21-1 is reported as a pseudogene. The CDR3 has 13 amino acids. CDR3 protein: CASSSGRNSPLHF. CDR3 DNA: TGTGCCAGCAGCTCCGGGAGGAATTCACCCCTCCACTTT.

This chain's CDR3 is CASSLTGGVGTEAFF. Written as DNA, the CDR3 is TGTGCCAGCAGCTTAACAGGGGGAGTCGGCACTGAAGCTTTCTTT. The rearrangement links TRBV7-3 to TRBJ1-1, with D possibly TRBD1 on 6 matching bases. There are 15 residues in the CDR3. Trimming left V 0 bases short and J 4 bases short, with 12 bases between. The germline V gene encodes CDR1 SGHTA and CDR2 FQGTGA.

The chain has TRBV7-2 and TRBJ1-1; 9 bases are shared with TRBD1. The V segment lost 5 bases and the J segment 3 bases; nucleotides outside the gene matches: 16. The germline V gene encodes CDR1 SGHTA and CDR2 FQGNSA. The CDR3 is made up of 18 amino acids. The CDR3 is CASSIDLDRGVYDTEAFF. The DNA for the CDR3 is TGTGCCAGCAGCATAGACCTGGACAGGGGAGTGTACGACACTGAAGCTTTCTTT. The variable domain in full, completed from reference TRBV7-2 and TRBJ1-1, reads GAGVSQSPSNKVTEKGKDVELRCDPISGHTALYWYRQSLGQGLEFLIYFQGNSAPDKSGLPSDRFSAERTGGSVSTLTIQRTQQEDSAVYLCASSIDLDRGVYDTEAFFGQGTRLTVV.

The chain has TRBV7-6 and TRBJ2-1; 8 bases map to TRBD2. Germline V lookup: CDR1 SGHVS, CDR2 FNYEAQ. V trimming: 4 bases; J trimming: 7 bases; junction bases outside the gene matches: 9. This CDR3 contains 15 residues. CDR3 in amino acids: CASSWEPGGGNEQFF. CDR3 bases: TGTGCCAGCAGCTGGGAGCCGGGAGGGGGGAATGAGCAGTTCTTC.

The chain employs TRBV6-1 and TRBJ2-2; TRBD2 aligns across 7 bases. J gave up 6 bases and V 5 bases, and 3 bases lay outside the gene matches. The CDR3 extends over 13 amino acids. Germline values: CDR1 MNHNS, CDR2 SASEGT. The CDR3 DNA reads as TGTGCCAGCAGTAGGGGAGGGTCCGGGGAGCTGTTTTTT. Its protein is CASSRGGSGELFF.

The gene calls are TRBV2 and TRBJ1-2, with TRBD1 as a possible D gene (5 bases). Between the trimmed V and J ends, which lost 4 bases and 6 bases, there was a span of 9 bases. This CDR3 spans 12 amino acids. The germline CDR1 and CDR2 sequences are SNHLY and FYNNEI. The CDR3 nucleotides are TGTGCCAGCAGTGCAGGGTTCCATGGCTACACCTTC. Its protein product is CASSAGFHGYTF.

The chain employs TRBV7-2 and TRBJ2-2; D possibly corresponds to TRBD1 (8 bases). Looked up from germline, CDR1 is SGHTA and CDR2 is FQGNSA. This CDR3 has 17 residues. V gave up 6 bases and J gave up 4 bases, with 21 bases separating them. Here the CDR3 DNA reads TGTGCCAGCAGGGGGGGGACAGGCAGTTTACGCACCGGGGAGCTGTTTTTT. It translates to CASRGGTGSLRTGELFF.

The V and J genes are TRBV9 and TRBJ1-4; D unclear. The length of the CDR3 is 15 residues. Germline V lookup: CDR1 SGDLS, CDR2 YYNGEE. V lost 4 bases and J 6 bases, leaving 16 bases between the germline ends. The CDR3 DNA sequence: TGTGCCAGCAGCCTACGAGGGATATCGGATGAAAAACTGTTTTTT. This encodes CASSLRGISDEKLFF.

CDR3 DNA: TGCGCCAGCAGCCAAGAGACTGGGCGGGCTAACTATGGCTACACCTTC. Translated: CASSQETGRANYGYTF. The chain links TRBV4-1 to TRBJ1-2; D not resolved. There are 16 residues in the CDR3. The V gene's germline CDR1 is MGHRA and CDR2 YSYEKL. The V end was cut by 0 bases, the J end by 0 bases, with 11 bases between.

The rearrangement links TRBV4-1 to TRBJ1-5; 8 bases align to TRBD1. Germline values: CDR1 MGHRA, CDR2 YSYEKL. The CDR3 loop spans 19 amino acids. V trimming: 1 base; J trimming: 1 base; junction bases outside the gene matches: 12. The CDR3 nucleotides are TGCGCCAGCAGCCAAGGGTGGACAGGGAAAAGGGGAAGCAATCAGCCCCAGCATTTT. It codes for CASSQGWTGKRGSNQPQHF.

This chain uses TRBV27 with TRBJ2-1; no reliable D call. The CDR3 is made up of 14 amino acids. Trimming pared 5 bases from V and 9 bases from J, leaving 17 bases between. Germline loops: CDR1 MNHEY, CDR2 SMNVEV (reference sequence). CDR3 loop: CASSAIAGYGEQFF. For the CDR3, the DNA is TGTGCCAGCAGTGCAATAGCTGGTTATGGTGAGCAGTTCTTC.

The rearrangement links TRBV28 to TRBJ2-2; TRBD1 matches at 7 bases. Trimming took 4 bases from V and 5 from J; bases not matched to a gene: 4. CDR3 length: 14 residues. Germline V lookup: CDR1 MDHEN, CDR2 SYDVKM. This CDR3 is CASSSTGETGELFF. The CDR3 DNA follows: TGTGCCAGCAGTTCCACAGGGGAAACCGGGGAGCTGTTTTTT.

The chain carries TRBV29-1 and TRBJ2-1; 11 nucleotides line up with TRBD1. The V gene end was trimmed by 3 bases and the J gene end by 10 bases; junction bases not matched to a gene: 5. The CDR3 sequence is 13 residues long. Germline values: CDR1 SQVTM, CDR2 ANQGSEA. CDR3 sequence reads: CSVDRTGGQEQFF. CDR3 in DNA: TGCAGCGTTGATAGGACAGGGGGCCAAGAGCAGTTCTTC.